A single T cell receptor (beta chain) is shown here with its context. Its antigen is still unknown. V was pared by 3 bases and J by 3 bases, with 9 bases between. Germline CDR1 reads LNHDA; CDR2 reads SQIVND (reference sequence). CDR3 length: 14 amino acids. This entry is derived from a study of cytomegalovirus exposure and HLA in healthy donors. Study-wide background: Early release data held some 80 million unique TCRs from HLA-typed donors. Study-level results: Some highly shared sequence variants likely arose as a pipeline artifact.

The PCR had 60 Vbeta and 13 Jbeta primers. Generated by immunoSEQ multiplex PCR, the TCRdb table keeps only in-frame clones and is missing some. The data contain roughly 150,000 clones, 75% to 80% of them singletons. The source material was PBMCs. This clonotype was obtained from a male donor in good health and CMV-seronegative. J is TRBJ1-3 and V is TRBV19, with no clear D. The CDR3 reads CASSILAGGNTIYF. In DNA form, the CDR3 reads TGTGCCAGTAGTATCCTGGCGGGTGGAAACACCATATATTTT.